Listed below are T cell receptor beta chains from one sample, sequenced in a study of cytomegalovirus exposure and HLA in healthy donors. Clones were sequenced by immunoSEQ multiplex PCR, and TCRdb holds only the in-frame ones, with some missing. The sample lists 150,000 to 200,000 clones, 60% to 80% occurring once. The sequencing input was PBMCs. The receptors shown here come from a woman aged 45-65 years in good health and CMV-seropositive. Each CDR3 is given with its conserved first and last residue. A D gene is named only where the DNA matches it firmly. A row's size may be missing; if present it is once, few, many or a size class.

TGTGCCAGCAGTTACTCCTGGGGAGGAGGATCACCCCTCCACTTT	CASSYSWGGGSPLHF	15	TRBV6-5	TRBJ1-6	.	.
TGTGCCAGCAAAACCCAGGGGGCCCCAGGAAACACCATATATTTT	CASKTQGAPGNTIYF	15	TRBV28	TRBJ1-3	.	TRBD1
TGTGCCAGCAGTTACTCGACGGGCGGGTGGGAGACCCAGTACTTC	CASSYSTGGWETQYF	15	TRBV6-5	TRBJ2-5	few	.
TGTGCCAGCAGTGTGAGTCAGCCCCAGCATTTT	CASSVSQPQHF	11	TRBV2	TRBJ1-5	.	.
TGTGCCAGCAGCCAGCGAAACGGGGGGCCCTACGAGCAGTACTTC	CASSQRNGGPYEQYF	15	TRBV7-2	TRBJ2-7	.	.
TGTGCCAGCAGTGCGACAGAGAGCTCCTACGAGCAGTACTTC	CASSATESSYEQYF	14	TRBV2	TRBJ2-7	few	.
TGTGCCAGCACTCGGCTCGGGGTGACCACTGAAGCTTTCTTT	CASTRLGVTTEAFF	14	TRBV6-5	TRBJ1-1	.	.
TGTGCCAGCAGCTTGGCCCCGGGTAGCGTGGGCACAGATACGCAGTATTTT	CASSLAPGSVGTDTQYF	17	TRBV5-6	TRBJ2-3	.	.
TGTGCCAGCAGCGAAACAGACAGGGTCGAAAACACCATATATTTT	CASSETDRVENTIYF	15	TRBV7-9	TRBJ1-3	.	TRBD1
TGTGCCAGCTCACCCAACAAGGGGGCTGATACGCAGTATTTT	CASSPNKGADTQYF	14	TRBV18	TRBJ2-3	.	TRBD1
TGTGCCAGCAGCTCTAGCGGGAGGTCCAGGGGGGAGACCCAGTACTTC	CASSSSGRSRGETQYF	16	TRBV11-2	TRBJ2-5	.	TRBD2
TGTGCCAGCAGTTACGCGGGAGCATCCTACAATGAGCAGTTCTTC	CASSYAGASYNEQFF	15	TRBV6-5	TRBJ2-1	.	TRBD2
TGTGCCAGCAGCGACCGGGACAGGCGCAATCAGCCCCAGCATTTT	CASSDRDRRNQPQHF	15	TRBV7-8	TRBJ1-5	.	TRBD1
TGTGCCAGCAGCCAAGTGGCCACACTAGCGGGGTCAATAGATACGCAGTATTTT	CASSQVATLAGSIDTQYF	18	TRBV4-2	TRBJ2-3	.	TRBD2
TGTGCCAGCACCCCGCCGGGTAGCACTGAAGCTTTCTTT	CASTPPGSTEAFF	13	TRBV13	TRBJ1-1	.	.
TGTGCCAGCAGCGGATCGGGACAAATGAACACTGAAGCTTTCTTT	CASSGSGQMNTEAFF	15	TRBV5-4	TRBJ1-1	once	.
TGTGCCAGCAGTTTAGCGGGGGCCTCCTACAATGAGCAGTTCTTC	CASSLAGASYNEQFF	15	TRBV27	TRBJ2-1	few	.
TGTGCCAGTACCCCGACAGGGACGAACACTGAAGCTTTCTTT	CASTPTGTNTEAFF	14	TRBV19	TRBJ1-1	.	TRBD1
TGTGCCAGTAGTACCCGAGGGCCTCGGGAACTGTTTTTT	CASSTRGPRELFF	13	TRBV19	TRBJ1-4	.	.
TGCGCCAGCAGCTTGGCAGAACGGGCTGAAGCTTTCTTT	CASSLAERAEAFF	13	TRBV5-1	TRBJ1-1	.	.
TGTGCCAGCAGTTTTTTCCAGCGATCTTCCTACAATGAGCAGTTCTTC	CASSFFQRSSYNEQFF	16	TRBV28	TRBJ2-1	.	.
TGTGCCAGCAGTGAAGTTTGGACTAGCGGGGGGGAAGAGACCCAGTACTTC	CASSEVWTSGGEETQYF	17	TRBV6-1	TRBJ2-5	.	TRBD2
TGTGCCAGCAGCCCTTTGGGGGGCAGGGGGGACGAGCAGTACTTC	CASSPLGGRGDEQYF	15	TRBV14	TRBJ2-7	once	.
TGCGCCAGCAGCCGGGACAGGAACACTGAAGCTTTCTTT	CASSRDRNTEAFF	13	TRBV4-3	TRBJ1-1	.	TRBD1
TGTGCCAGCACCGACCGACGGGCGGGGAACACTGAAGCTTTCTTT	CASTDRRAGNTEAFF	15	TRBV7-2	TRBJ1-1	few	.
TGTGCCTGGAGTGTGATGCGGTCCTACGAGCAGTACTTC	CAWSVMRSYEQYF	13	TRBV30	TRBJ2-7	.	.
TGTGCCACCAGCAGAGATAAAGCATTGGATCCGCCAAGGAGGGATGGCTACACCTTC	CATSRDKALDPPRRDGYTF	19	TRBV15	TRBJ1-2	.	.
TGTGCCAGCAGCGTCGGGTCGAGTGGCCAAGAGACCCAGTACTTC	CASSVGSSGQETQYF	15	TRBV9	TRBJ2-5	.	.
TGCGCCAGCAGCCAGGAACTAGCGGGGTCTTTCCATGAGCAGTTCTTC	CASSQELAGSFHEQFF	16	TRBV4-1	TRBJ2-1	.	TRBD2
TGTGCCAGCAGTGACTTCGGGGGCTACACCTTC	CASSDFGGYTF	11	TRBV2	TRBJ1-2	.	.
TGTGCCAGTAGTACCACAGGGCAGAATCAGCCCCAGCATTTT	CASSTTGQNQPQHF	14	TRBV19	TRBJ1-5	once	.
TGTGCCAGCAGCTTACAGGATTATAGCAATCAGCCCCAGCATTTT	CASSLQDYSNQPQHF	15	TRBV5-6	TRBJ1-5	.	.
TGCGCCAGCAGCTCAACGGGACACCGTCTTGAAGCTTTCTTT	CASSSTGHRLEAFF	14	TRBV5-1	TRBJ1-1	once	.
TGTGCCAGCAGTCCGTGGACAGGGAAGTACCAAGAGACCCAGTACTTC	CASSPWTGKYQETQYF	16	TRBV28	TRBJ2-5	.	TRBD1
TGTGCTAGCAGCCCGGCCAGCGGGGGCCTAGATACGCAGTATTTT	CASSPASGGLDTQYF	15	TRBV7-7	TRBJ2-3	.	TRBD2
TGCAGCGTTGAAGATAGGACAGGGGACGTCTTAATTCCTTACGAGCAGTACTTC	CSVEDRTGDVLIPYEQYF	18	TRBV29-1	TRBJ2-7	.	TRBD1
TGTGCCAGCAGCCTCCGGGGAACTAGTGGGACCGGGGAGCTGTTTTTT	CASSLRGTSGTGELFF	16	TRBV11-1	TRBJ2-2	.	.
TGTGCCAGCAGCGTAAACCGGGACAGCTATGGCTACACCTTC	CASSVNRDSYGYTF	14	TRBV7-9	TRBJ1-2	.	TRBD1
TGTGCCAGCTCACCTTGGACTAGCGGGGGTGGTGAGACCCAGTACTTC	CASSPWTSGGGETQYF	16	TRBV18	TRBJ2-5	.	TRBD2
TGTGCCAGTAGTATCGGGAGGGGGAGTAATCAGCCCCAGCATTTT	CASSIGRGSNQPQHF	15	TRBV19	TRBJ1-5	few	.